This T cell receptor beta chain was found in a study of T cells in Graves' hyperthyroidism and ophthalmopathy (dated by TCRdb to about 2019). Context from the whole study: Peripheral blood was collected at initial diagnosis, before any treatment. To identify distinguishing TCR V-J signatures, a discovery cohort of about 95 patients was used, comprising some 45 with Graves' ophthalmopathy and 55 to 65 with stable Graves' hyperthyroidism. According to the paper, TCR Vbeta CDR3 sequencing was carried out on 135 peripheral blood samples, which came from about 45 ophthalmopathy, 75 to 80 hyperthyroidism and roughly 17 progressor patients. After sampling, hyperthyroidism patients received methimazole starting at 30 mg daily, and ophthalmopathy patients received high-dose intravenous methylprednisolone. In addition, the study compared T-cell repertoires in thyroid tissue and in blood from 6 or 7 Graves' hyperthyroidism patients. The 100 discovery patients were divided at random into training and test sets in a 7:3 ratio. Prospective prediction of ophthalmopathy was tested in an independent validation cohort of 18 to 20 hyperthyroidism patients and some 17 patients who later progressed to ophthalmopathy.

Study-wide conclusions, independent of this receptor: Sample size was not statistically predetermined, and investigators were not blinded to group allocation. In validation, the model predicted progression to ophthalmopathy a median of 6.5 months before onset, with roughly 71% sensitivity and roughly 73% specificity. Most expanded thyroid clonotypes (frequency above 0.001) were also detected in blood, suggesting blood repertoires may reflect thyroid immune responses. In cross-validation, a model built on a 13 V-J signature told ophthalmopathy apart from stable hyperthyroidism with 85% to 90% sensitivity and roughly 81% specificity, and in testing the same model reached 80%/75%.

As for this clonotype: Its antigen is still unknown. Qualities for individual bases were not recorded, and no much larger clone is one base off.

Stable Graves' hyperthyroidism was defined as the absence of progression to ophthalmopathy over 18 months of follow-up. The hyperthyroidism patients were between 18 and 65 years old and newly diagnosed, with a disease duration of less than 2 months. Any patient with an uncontrolled infection, another autoimmune disease, pregnancy or lactation was excluded. Diagnoses were based on clinical symptoms, serum thyroxine and TRAb, thyroid ultrasound and orbital computed tomography. PBMCs were isolated from 7.5 to 10 ml of fresh peripheral blood by Ficoll-Paque density gradient centrifugation. Total RNA was extracted using Trizol reagent, and RNA quality was assessed on an Agilent 2100 Bioanalyzer. There are 13 amino acids in the CDR3, from cysteine to phenylalanine inclusive. Kept here is only the CDR3 DNA, which spans 39 bases and is read in frame from base 1. As encoded in the germline V gene (reference sequence), CDR1 is DFQATT while CDR2 is SNEGSKA.

TCR beta CDR3 regions were amplified from RNA transcripts. The first round of RT-PCR for the TCR CDR3 was performed with the HTBI primer set and the Qiagen OneStep RT-PCR kit. Libraries were constructed in a second round of multiplex PCR, after which size selection and purification were performed. Paired-end sequencing of the libraries was performed with 100 bp reads on an Illumina HiSeq2000. Concerning the study's data processing: Raw data were processed with SOAPnuke, discarding reads with adapters, uncalled bases, mean Phred below 15, or no exact constant-primer or identifier match. COPE v1.2.5 was used to merge the high-quality paired reads, and each unique nucleotide sequence was defined as a clonotype. MiTCR v1.1 was used to align the clonotypes against IMGT TRBV, TRBD and TRBJ reference segments. Analysis was restricted to V-J combinations with a frequency above 0.0001, which covered roughly 99% of repertoires. A TCS score was defined as the ratio between F50 (clonal expansion) and ExV (chaos), using BLOSUM62-based TCRdist between CDR3 peptides within each V-J. Welch's t-statistics and random forest reduced roughly 540 V-J features to 10 to 15, which were used in a naive Bayes classifier (R e1071). In TCRdb, the public reads were trimmed at Q25 with fastp and aligned with MiXCR, with productive beta chains retained. A single entry per CDR3 protein holds the most common genes and DNA from its merged rows. None of the V and J calls come from the authors' own analysis; TCRdb made them. In all, the sample holds around 400,000 distinct CDR3 sequences, and 25% of those were seen once. Less than 75% of the sample comes from the top ten.

The chain is encoded by TRBV20-1 joined to TRBJ2-5, and TRBD1 matches 8 of the central bases. Specimen: blood. The receptor comes from a man aged 50 or older with Graves' hyperthyroidism. The CDR3 sequence is CSAGDRRRETQYF. The DNA is TGCAGCGCTGGGGACAGGAGGCGGGAGACCCAGTACTTC.